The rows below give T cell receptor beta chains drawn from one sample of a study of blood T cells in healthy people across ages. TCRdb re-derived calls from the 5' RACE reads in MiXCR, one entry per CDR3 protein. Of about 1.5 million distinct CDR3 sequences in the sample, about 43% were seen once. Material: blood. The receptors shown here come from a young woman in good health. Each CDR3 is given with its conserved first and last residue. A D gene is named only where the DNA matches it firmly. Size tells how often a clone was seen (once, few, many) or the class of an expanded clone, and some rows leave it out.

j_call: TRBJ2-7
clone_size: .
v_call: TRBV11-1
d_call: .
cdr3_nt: TGTGCCAGCAGCTCATCACAAGCTGGCTACAATGAGCAGTACTTC
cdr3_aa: CASSSSQAGYNEQYF

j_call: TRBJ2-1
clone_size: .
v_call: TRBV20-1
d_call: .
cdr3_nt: TGCAGTGCGCAGGCCGTGACCCTAGGGCTTCAAGAGCAGTTCTTC
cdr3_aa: CSAQAVTLGLQEQFF

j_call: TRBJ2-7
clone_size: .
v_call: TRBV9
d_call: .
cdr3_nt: TGTGCCAGCAGCGTTCTGGGCCGGGAGGAGCAGTACTTC
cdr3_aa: CASSVLGREEQYF

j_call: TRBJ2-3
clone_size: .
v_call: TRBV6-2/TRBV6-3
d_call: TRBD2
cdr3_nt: TGTGCCAGCCGCCCGAGGACTAGCGGGAAATACCCAGATACGCAGTATTTT
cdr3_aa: CASRPRTSGKYPDTQYF

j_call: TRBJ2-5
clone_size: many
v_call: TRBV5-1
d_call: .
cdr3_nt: TGTGCCAGCTCGCCCGGACAGCCCCAAGAGACCCAGTACTTC
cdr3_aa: CASSPGQPQETQYF

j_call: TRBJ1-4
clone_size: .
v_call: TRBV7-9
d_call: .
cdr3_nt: TGTGCCAGCAGCCTCGACGGCTCAGCTGAAAAACTGTTTTTT
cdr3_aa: CASSLDGSAEKLFF

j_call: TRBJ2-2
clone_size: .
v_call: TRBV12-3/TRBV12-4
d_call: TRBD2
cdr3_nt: TGCGCCAGCAGTCCGGGGACTAGCCTCACCGGGGAGCTGTTTTTT
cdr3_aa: CASSPGTSLTGELFF

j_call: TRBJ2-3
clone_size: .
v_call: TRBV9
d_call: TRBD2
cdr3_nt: TGTGCCAGCAGCGTAGGGGTAGCGGGGGGGCAAGATACGCAGTATTTT
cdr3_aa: CASSVGVAGGQDTQYF

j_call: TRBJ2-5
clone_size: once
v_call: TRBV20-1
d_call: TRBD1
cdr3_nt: TGCAGTGCCCGCGCCGGGACAGGGAAGGGGACCCAGTACTTC
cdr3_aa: CSARAGTGKGTQYF

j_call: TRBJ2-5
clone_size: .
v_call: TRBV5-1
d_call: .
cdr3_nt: TGCGCCAGCAGCTTCGTAGTCCCCCAAGAGACCCAGTACTTC
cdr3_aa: CASSFVVPQETQYF

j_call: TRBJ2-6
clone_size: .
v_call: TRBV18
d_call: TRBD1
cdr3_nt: TGTGCCAGCTCACCACAGACAGGGGCTGGGGCCAACGTCCTGACTTTC
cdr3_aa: CASSPQTGAGANVLTF

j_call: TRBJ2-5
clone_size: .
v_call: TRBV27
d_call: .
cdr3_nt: TGTGCCAGTAGGGCCCGAGTAGGGCGGCAAGAGACCCAGTACTTC
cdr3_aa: CASRARVGRQETQYF

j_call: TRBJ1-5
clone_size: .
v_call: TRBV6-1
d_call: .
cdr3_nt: TGTGCCAGCAGTCACACGGGCAATCAGCCCCAGCATTTT
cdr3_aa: CASSHTGNQPQHF

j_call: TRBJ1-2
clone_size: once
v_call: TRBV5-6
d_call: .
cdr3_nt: TGTGCCAGCAGCTTGGAGACAGCGCTTGTCTATGGCTACACCTTC
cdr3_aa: CASSLETALVYGYTF

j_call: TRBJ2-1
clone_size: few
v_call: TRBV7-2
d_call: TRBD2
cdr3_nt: TGTGCCAGCAGCTTAGAAGGGGCGGGAGTCCTCCCCGGTGAGCAGTTCTTC
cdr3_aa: CASSLEGAGVLPGEQFF

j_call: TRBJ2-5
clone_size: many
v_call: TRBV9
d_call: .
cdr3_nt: TGTGCCAGCAGCGTAGCCCAGAATAGGCAAGAGACCCAGTACTTC
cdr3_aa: CASSVAQNRQETQYF

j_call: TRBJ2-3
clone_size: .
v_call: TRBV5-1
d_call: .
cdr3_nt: TGCGCCAGCAGCCCGAGCGATGCTTGTGCGCAGTATTTT
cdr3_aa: CASSPSDACAQYF

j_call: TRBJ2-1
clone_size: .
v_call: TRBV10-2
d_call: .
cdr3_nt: TGCGCCAGCAGTGAGTCGGGACCTTACAATGAGCAGTTCTTC
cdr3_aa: CASSESGPYNEQFF

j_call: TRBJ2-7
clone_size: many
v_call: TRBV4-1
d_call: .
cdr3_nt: TGCGCCAGCAGCCAAGTCGGAAAGAAACTCTACGAGCAGTACTTC
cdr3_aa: CASSQVGKKLYEQYF

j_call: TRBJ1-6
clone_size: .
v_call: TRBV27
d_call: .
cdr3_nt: TGTGCCAGCAGTTTCGCACAGTCTAATTCACCCCTCCACTTT
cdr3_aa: CASSFAQSNSPLHF

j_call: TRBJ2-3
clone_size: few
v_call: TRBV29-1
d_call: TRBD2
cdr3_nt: TGCAGCGTTGAAGCCCGACTAGCGGGGGCCCTGCTAGCAGATACGCAGTATTTT
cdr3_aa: CSVEARLAGALLADTQYF

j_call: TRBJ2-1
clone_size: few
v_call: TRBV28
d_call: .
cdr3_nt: TGTGCCAGCGGGGGACTGCTAAATGAGCAGTTCTTC
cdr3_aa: CASGGLLNEQFF

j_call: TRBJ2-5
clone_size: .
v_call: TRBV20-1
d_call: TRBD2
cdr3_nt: TGCAGTGCTAGAGATCGATTTGGGACTAGCGGGATGAATGAGCAGTACTTC
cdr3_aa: CSARDRFGTSGMNEQYF

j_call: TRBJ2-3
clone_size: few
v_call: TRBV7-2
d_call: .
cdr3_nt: TGTGCCAGCAGCAAAGGATCAGGGCCAGATACGCAGTATTTT
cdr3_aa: CASSKGSGPDTQYF

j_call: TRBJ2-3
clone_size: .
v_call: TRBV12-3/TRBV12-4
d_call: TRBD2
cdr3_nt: TGTGCCAGCAGTGCTAGCGGGGGGGCCCGGGATACGCAGTATTTT
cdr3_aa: CASSASGGARDTQYF

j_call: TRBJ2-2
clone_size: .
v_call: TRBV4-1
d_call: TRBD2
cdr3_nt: TGCGCCAGCAGCCAAGAGCGAGGTGGGAGGGTCCTAAGATCGAACACCGGGGAGCTGTTTTTT
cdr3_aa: CASSQERGGRVLRSNTGELFF

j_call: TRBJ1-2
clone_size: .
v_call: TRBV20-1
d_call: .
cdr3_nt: TGCAGTGCTAGAGTTCGCGACTATGGCTACACCTTC
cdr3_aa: CSARVRDYGYTF

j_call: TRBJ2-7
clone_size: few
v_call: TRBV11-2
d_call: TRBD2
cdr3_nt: TGTGCCAGCAGCTCCACTAGCGGCCTTTGGGAGCAGTACTTC
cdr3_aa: CASSSTSGLWEQYF